This TCR beta chain was retrieved from a study of T cells in localized non-small cell lung cancer. Broader study findings: As only one tumor region underwent sequencing, heterogeneity remains possible. Uninvolved adjacent lung had the highest recorded T cell clonality, with tumor below it. The appearance of a median about 62 of the top 100 tumor clones was seen in adjacent lung.

Profiled with immunoSEQ multiplex PCR; TCRdb holds only in-frame clones, not every one. The top ten clones hold less than 3% of a sample with around 39,000 clones, 80% to 90% of them seen once. The germline gives CDR1 SEHNR, CDR2 FQNEAQ (reference sequence). The CDR3 sequence is 13 residues long. V was pared by 1 base and J by 0 bases, with 2 bases between. As for this clone: What it recognizes is unknown.

The J gene is TRBJ2-3, the V gene TRBV7-9; D gene uncertain. This sequence was found in a woman aged 35 to 70 with stage I lung adenocarcinoma. Specimen: peripheral blood, collected before any cancer treatment. CDR3 nucleotide sequence: TGTGCCAGCAGCTTAGAAAGCACAGATACGCAGTATTTT. It codes for CASSLESTDTQYF.